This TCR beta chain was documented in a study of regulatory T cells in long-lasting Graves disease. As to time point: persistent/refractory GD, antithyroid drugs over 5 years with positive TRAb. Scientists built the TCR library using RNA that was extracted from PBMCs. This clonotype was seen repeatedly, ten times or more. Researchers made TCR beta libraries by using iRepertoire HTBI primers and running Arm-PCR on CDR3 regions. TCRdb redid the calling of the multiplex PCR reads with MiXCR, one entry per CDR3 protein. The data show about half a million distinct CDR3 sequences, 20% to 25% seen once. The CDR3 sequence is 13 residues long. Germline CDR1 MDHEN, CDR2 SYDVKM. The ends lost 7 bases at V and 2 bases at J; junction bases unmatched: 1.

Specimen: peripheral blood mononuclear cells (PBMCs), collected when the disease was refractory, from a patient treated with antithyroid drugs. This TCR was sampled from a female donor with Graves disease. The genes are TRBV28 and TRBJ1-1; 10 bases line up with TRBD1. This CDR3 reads CASMTGGNTEAFF. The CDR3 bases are TGTGCCAGCATGACAGGGGGCAACACTGAAGCTTTCTTT.